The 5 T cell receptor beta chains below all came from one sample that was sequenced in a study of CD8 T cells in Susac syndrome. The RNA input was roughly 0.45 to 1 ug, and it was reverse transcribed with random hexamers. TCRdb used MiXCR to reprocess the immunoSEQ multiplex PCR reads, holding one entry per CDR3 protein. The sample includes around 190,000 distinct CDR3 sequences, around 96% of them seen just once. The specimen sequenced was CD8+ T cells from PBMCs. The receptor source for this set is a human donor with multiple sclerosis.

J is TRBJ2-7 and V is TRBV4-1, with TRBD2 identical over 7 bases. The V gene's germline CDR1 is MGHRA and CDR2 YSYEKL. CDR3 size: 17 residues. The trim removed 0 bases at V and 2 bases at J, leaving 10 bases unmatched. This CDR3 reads CASSQDGAVGGPYEQYF. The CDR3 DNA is TGCGCCAGCAGCCAAGACGGAGCGGTGGGAGGGCCCTACGAGCAGTACTTC.

The CDR3 loop is CASSPQTGAGYTF. CDR3 sequence (DNA): TGTGCCAGCAGCCCACAGACAGGGGCTGGCTACACCTTC. The chain employs TRBV14 and TRBJ1-2; 8 nucleotides agree with TRBD1. Germline V gene lookup returns CDR1 SGHDN and CDR2 FVKESK. V was pared by 4 bases and J by 7 bases, with 5 bases of the junction left unmatched. There are 13 residues in the CDR3.

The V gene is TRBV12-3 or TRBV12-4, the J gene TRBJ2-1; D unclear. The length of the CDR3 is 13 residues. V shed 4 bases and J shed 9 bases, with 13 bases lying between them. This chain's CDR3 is CASSSGPSTEQFF. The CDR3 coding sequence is TGTGCCAGCAGTTCGGGCCCCTCGACTGAGCAGTTCTTC.

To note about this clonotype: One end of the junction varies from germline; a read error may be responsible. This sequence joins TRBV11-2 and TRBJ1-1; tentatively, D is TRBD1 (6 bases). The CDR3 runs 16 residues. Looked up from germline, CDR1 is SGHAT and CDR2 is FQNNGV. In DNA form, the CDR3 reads TGTGCCAGCAGCCTAGAGGTTGCGGGGGCGAACACTGAAGCTTTCTTT. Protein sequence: CASSLEVAGANTEAFF.

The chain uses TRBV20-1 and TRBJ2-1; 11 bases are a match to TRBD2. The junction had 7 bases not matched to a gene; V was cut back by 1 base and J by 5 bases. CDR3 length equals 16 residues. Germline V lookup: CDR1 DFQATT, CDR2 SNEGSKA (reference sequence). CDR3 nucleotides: TGCAGTGCTAGAGCCTCGACTAGCGGGGCCGACAATGAGCAGTTCTTC. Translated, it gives CSARASTSGADNEQFF.